These T cell receptor beta chains were read from a single sample in a study of identical twins. TCRdb itself ran the 5' RACE reads through MiXCR, one entry per CDR3 protein. Of about 530,000 distinct CDR3 sequences in the sample, nearly 15% are singletons; the top ten hold roughly 0.4%. This same sample was also part of a study on yellow fever vaccine responses in identical twins.

The sequenced material came from CD4+ T cells sorted from blood. These receptors all come from a woman aged 18-35 years in good health. CDR3s leave out the opening cysteine and the closing phenylalanine or tryptophan. Fields, in order: J gene, V gene, D gene, CDR3 protein. D genes are given only for firm matches.

j_gene: TRBJ1-1; v_gene: TRBV12-5; d_gene: TRBD1; CDR3aa: ASGSLTGGITEAF
j_gene: TRBJ1-6; v_gene: TRBV11-2; d_gene: .; CDR3aa: ASSLGRTVSSYNSPLH
j_gene: TRBJ2-2; v_gene: TRBV10-3; d_gene: .; CDR3aa: AIKSTTGELF
j_gene: TRBJ2-1; v_gene: TRBV20-1; d_gene: .; CDR3aa: SARSGRGERSYNEQF
j_gene: TRBJ2-1; v_gene: TRBV10-3; d_gene: TRBD2; CDR3aa: AIGPGLAGGTTNEQF
j_gene: TRBJ2-7; v_gene: TRBV12-3/TRBV12-4; d_gene: TRBD2; CDR3aa: ASSRTSGKPYEQY
j_gene: TRBJ1-2; v_gene: TRBV10-3; d_gene: .; CDR3aa: AISAGNGYT
j_gene: TRBJ2-3; v_gene: TRBV7-9; d_gene: .; CDR3aa: ASTSRTGTDTQY
j_gene: TRBJ2-5; v_gene: TRBV5-1; d_gene: .; CDR3aa: ASSSNFGSMETQY
j_gene: TRBJ2-7; v_gene: TRBV9; d_gene: .; CDR3aa: ASSVEGTPHYEQY
j_gene: TRBJ2-1; v_gene: TRBV6-2/TRBV6-3; d_gene: TRBD2; CDR3aa: ASRPTSGSYGEQF
j_gene: TRBJ2-3; v_gene: TRBV10-1; d_gene: TRBD1; CDR3aa: ASSDRDRDTQY
j_gene: TRBJ2-7; v_gene: TRBV6-1; d_gene: TRBD2; CDR3aa: ASSESDSGKSSYEQY
j_gene: TRBJ2-1; v_gene: TRBV20-1; d_gene: TRBD2; CDR3aa: SARDVASGPNEQF
j_gene: TRBJ2-3; v_gene: TRBV20-1; d_gene: .; CDR3aa: SEGTDTQY
j_gene: TRBJ1-4; v_gene: TRBV5-1; d_gene: .; CDR3aa: ASSLGSGTNEKLF
j_gene: TRBJ1-4; v_gene: TRBV20-1; d_gene: .; CDR3aa: SAREGGLYEKLF
j_gene: TRBJ2-1; v_gene: TRBV12-3/TRBV12-4; d_gene: TRBD2; CDR3aa: ASSWTSGMGYNEQF
j_gene: TRBJ2-3; v_gene: TRBV10-3; d_gene: TRBD2; CDR3aa: AISESRSGGSTITDTQY
j_gene: TRBJ2-1; v_gene: TRBV14; d_gene: TRBD2; CDR3aa: ASSPPPTSGGPGGFNEQF